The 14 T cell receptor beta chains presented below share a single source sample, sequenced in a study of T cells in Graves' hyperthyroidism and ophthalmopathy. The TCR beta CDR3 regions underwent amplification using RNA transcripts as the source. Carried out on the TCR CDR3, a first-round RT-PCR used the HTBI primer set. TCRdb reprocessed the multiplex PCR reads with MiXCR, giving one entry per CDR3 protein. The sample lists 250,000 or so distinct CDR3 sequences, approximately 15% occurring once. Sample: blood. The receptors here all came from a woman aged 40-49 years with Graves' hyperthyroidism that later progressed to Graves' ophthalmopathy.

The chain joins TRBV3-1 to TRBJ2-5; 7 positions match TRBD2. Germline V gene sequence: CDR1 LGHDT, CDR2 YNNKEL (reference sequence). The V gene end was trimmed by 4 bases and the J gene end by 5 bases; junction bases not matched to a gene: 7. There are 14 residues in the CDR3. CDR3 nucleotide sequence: TGTGCCAGCAGCCTCGGACTAGTGGTTGAGACCCAGTACTTC. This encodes CASSLGLVVETQYF.

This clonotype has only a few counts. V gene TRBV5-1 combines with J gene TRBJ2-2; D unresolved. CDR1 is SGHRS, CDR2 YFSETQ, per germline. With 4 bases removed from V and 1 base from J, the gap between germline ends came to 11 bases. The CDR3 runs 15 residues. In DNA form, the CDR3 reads TGCGCCAGCAGCCCTAATCGACAGAACACCGGGGAGCTGTTTTTT. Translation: CASSPNRQNTGELFF.

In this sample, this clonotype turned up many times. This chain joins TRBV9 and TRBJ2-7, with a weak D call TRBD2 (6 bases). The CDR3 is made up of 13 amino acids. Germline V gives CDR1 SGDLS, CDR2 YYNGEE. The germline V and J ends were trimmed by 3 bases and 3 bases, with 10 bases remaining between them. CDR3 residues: CASSAGLNYEQYF. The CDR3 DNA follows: TGTGCCAGCAGCGCGGGACTCAACTACGAGCAGTACTTC. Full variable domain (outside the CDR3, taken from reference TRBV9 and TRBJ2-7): DSGVTQTPKHLITATGQRVTLRCSPRSGDLSVYWYQQSLDQGLQFLIQYYNGEERAKGNILERFSAQQFPDLHSELNLSSLELGDSALYFCASSAGLNYEQYFGPGTRLTVT.

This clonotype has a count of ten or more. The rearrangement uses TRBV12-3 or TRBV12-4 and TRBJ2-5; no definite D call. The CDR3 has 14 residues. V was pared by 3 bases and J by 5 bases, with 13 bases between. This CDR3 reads CASSFQRLQETQYF. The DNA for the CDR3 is TGTGCCAGCAGTTTCCAACGACTTCAGGAGACCCAGTACTTC.

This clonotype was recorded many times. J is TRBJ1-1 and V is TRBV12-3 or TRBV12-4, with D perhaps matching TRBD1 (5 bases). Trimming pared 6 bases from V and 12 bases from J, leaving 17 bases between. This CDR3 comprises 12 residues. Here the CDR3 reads CASSLPGLPSFF. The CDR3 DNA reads TGTGCCAGCAGCCTACCGGGACTTCCCTCTTTCTTT.

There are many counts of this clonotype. CDR3 in DNA: TGTGCCAGCTCACCAGGCGCCGGGGTGAACACTGAAGCTTTCTTT. Translated: CASSPGAGVNTEAFF. V usage is TRBV18 and J usage is TRBJ1-1; unclear D gene. The V end was cut by 2 bases, the J end by 0 bases, with 10 bases between. This CDR3 has 15 residues. Germline V CDR1 and CDR2: KGHSH, LQKENI.

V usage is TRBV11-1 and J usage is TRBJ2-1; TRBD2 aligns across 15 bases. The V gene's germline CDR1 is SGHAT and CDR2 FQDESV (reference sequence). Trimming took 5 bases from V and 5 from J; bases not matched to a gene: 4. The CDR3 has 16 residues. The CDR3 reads CASSLGLAGGDNEQFF. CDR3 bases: TGTGCCAGCAGCCTCGGACTAGCGGGAGGGGACAATGAGCAGTTCTTC.

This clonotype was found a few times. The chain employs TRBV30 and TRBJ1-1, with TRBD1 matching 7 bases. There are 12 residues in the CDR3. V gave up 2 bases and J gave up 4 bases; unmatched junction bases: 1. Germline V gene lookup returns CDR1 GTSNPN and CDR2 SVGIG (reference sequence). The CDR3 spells CAWSQGGTEAFF. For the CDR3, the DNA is TGTGCCTGGAGTCAGGGGGGCACTGAAGCTTTCTTT.

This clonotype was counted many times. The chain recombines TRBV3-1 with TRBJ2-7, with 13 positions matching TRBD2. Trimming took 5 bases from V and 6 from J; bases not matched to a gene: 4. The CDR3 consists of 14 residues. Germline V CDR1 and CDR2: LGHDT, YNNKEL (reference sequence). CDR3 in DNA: TGTGCCAGCAGCTTTCGACTAGCGGGAGGCGAGCAGTACTTC. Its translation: CASSFRLAGGEQYF.

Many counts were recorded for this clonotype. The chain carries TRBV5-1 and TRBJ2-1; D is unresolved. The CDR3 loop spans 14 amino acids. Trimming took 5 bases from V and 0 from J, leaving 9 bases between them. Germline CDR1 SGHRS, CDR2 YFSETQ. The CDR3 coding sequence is TGCGCCAGCAGTCTCAGTAGCTCCTACAATGAGCAGTTCTTC. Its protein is CASSLSSSYNEQFF.

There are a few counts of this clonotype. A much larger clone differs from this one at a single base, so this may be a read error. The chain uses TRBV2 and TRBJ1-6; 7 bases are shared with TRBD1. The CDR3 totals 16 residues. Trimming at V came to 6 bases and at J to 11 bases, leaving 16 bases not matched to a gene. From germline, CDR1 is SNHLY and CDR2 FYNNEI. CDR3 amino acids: CASRARDRKIDPPLHF. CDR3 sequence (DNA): TGTGCCAGCAGAGCCCGGGACAGAAAGATTGATCCACCCCTCCACTTT.

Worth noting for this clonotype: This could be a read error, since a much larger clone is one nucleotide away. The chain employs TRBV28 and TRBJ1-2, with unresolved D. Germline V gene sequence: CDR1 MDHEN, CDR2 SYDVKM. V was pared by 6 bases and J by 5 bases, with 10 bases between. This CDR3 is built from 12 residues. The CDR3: CASSQKGYGYTF. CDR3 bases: TGTGCCAGCAGCCAAAAAGGGTATGGCTACACCTTC.

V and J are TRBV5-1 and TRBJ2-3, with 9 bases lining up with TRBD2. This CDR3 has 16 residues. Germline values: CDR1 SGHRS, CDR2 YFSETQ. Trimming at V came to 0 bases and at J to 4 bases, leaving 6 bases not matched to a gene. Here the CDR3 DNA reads TGCGCCAGCAGCTTGGACCTTGGCGGGAGGGCAGATACGCAGTATTTT. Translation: CASSLDLGGRADTQYF.

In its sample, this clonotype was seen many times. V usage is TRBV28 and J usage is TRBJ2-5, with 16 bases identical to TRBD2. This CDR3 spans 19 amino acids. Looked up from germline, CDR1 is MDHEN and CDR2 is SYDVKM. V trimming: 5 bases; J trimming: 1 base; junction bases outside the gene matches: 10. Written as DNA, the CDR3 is TGTGCCAGCAGTAAGGGACTAGCGGGAGGGGACTTCTTCCAAGAGACCCAGTACTTC. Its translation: CASSKGLAGGDFFQETQYF.